The 15 T cell receptor beta chains reported below all come from one sample, sequenced in a study of blood T cell repertoires in COVID-19 (dated by TCRdb to the early 2020s). Receptor amplification or capture employed the immunoSEQ multiplex PCR assay. In TCRdb, the immuneACCESS table is reduced to in-frame sequences with V and J assigned. These tables do not hold every clone; where another copy was compared, an unresolved V gene accounts for under half, and the others remain unexplained. The sample contains 70,000 to 85,000 clones, just over 85% of them found a single time. Over 20% of the sample comes from the top ten. The sequencing sample was made of peripheral blood. These receptors were collected from a woman older than 75 in a cohort sampled during active or convalescent COVID-19.

The rearrangement uses TRBV5-1 and TRBJ2-3; 8 nucleotides match TRBD1. The germline gives CDR1 SGHRS, CDR2 YFSETQ. The CDR3 runs to 16 residues. Germline trimming cut 3 bases from V and 5 bases from J; bases unmatched to any gene: 11. CDR3 sequence: CASSSTGVVERDTQYF. The CDR3 DNA is TGCGCCAGCAGCTCGACAGGGGTGGTAGAAAGAGATACGCAGTATTTT. Full variable domain (remainder filled in from reference TRBV5-1 and TRBJ2-3): KAGVTQTPRYLIKTRGQQVTLSCSPISGHRSVSWYQQTPGQGLQFLFEYFSETQRNKGNFPGRFSGRQFSNSRSEMNVSTLELGDSALYLCASSSTGVVERDTQYFGPGTRLTVL.

The rearrangement links TRBV11-2 to TRBJ1-2; possibly TRBD1 for D (5 bases). CDR1 is SGHAT and CDR2 is FQNNGV in the germline V gene. CDR3 length: 15 amino acids. The germline V and J ends were trimmed by 1 base and 4 bases, with 13 bases remaining between them. CDR3 residues: CASSLGARASYGYTF. The CDR3 nucleotides read TGTGCCAGCAGCTTAGGGGCCAGGGCAAGCTATGGCTACACCTTC.

This clone was observed a single time. V gene TRBV5-1 combines with J gene TRBJ2-7; 8 bases line up with TRBD2. CDR1 SGHRS and CDR2 YFSETQ come from the germline V gene. Trimming took 4 bases from V and 5 from J; bases not matched to a gene: 11. The CDR3 runs 15 residues. This chain's CDR3 is CASSPAGGIYDEQYF. The CDR3 nucleotides are TGCGCCAGCAGCCCGGCGGGGGGAATATACGACGAGCAGTACTTC.

The V and J genes are TRBV24-1 and TRBJ1-3; 9 bases agree with TRBD1. Germline lookup yields CDR1 KGHDR and CDR2 SFDVKD. With 4 bases clipped from V and 2 bases from J, the junction kept 2 bases outside the gene matches. This CDR3 has 15 residues. Here the CDR3 reads CATSDGTGTGNTIYF. CDR3 DNA: TGTGCCACCAGTGACGGGACAGGGACTGGAAACACCATATATTTT.

V gene TRBV18 combines with J gene TRBJ2-2, with a weak D call TRBD1 (6 bases). V was trimmed by 0 bases and J by 4 bases, leaving 15 bases between them. This CDR3 spans 17 amino acids. Per the germline V gene, CDR1 is KGHSH and CDR2 is LQKENI. The CDR3: CASSPPVNRAPTGELFF. DNA of the CDR3: TGTGCCAGCTCACCACCGGTAAACAGGGCTCCCACCGGGGAGCTGTTTTTT.

V and J are TRBV15 and TRBJ1-5; TRBD1 matches at 8 bases. This CDR3 spans 15 amino acids. The V segment lost 0 bases and the J segment 7 bases; nucleotides outside the gene matches: 5. The germline V gene encodes CDR1 LNHNV and CDR2 YYDKDF (reference sequence). CDR3 bases: TGTGCCACCAGCAGAGACACAGGGGGAGTACAGCCCCAGCATTTT. Translating gives CATSRDTGGVQPQHF.

V usage is TRBV19 and J usage is TRBJ2-2, with a tentative D call TRBD2 (6 bases). The V gene lost 5 bases and the J gene lost 6 bases, with 13 bases spanning the gap. The germline gives CDR1 LNHDA, CDR2 SQIVND (reference sequence). The CDR3 has 14 residues. The CDR3 DNA sequence: TGTGCCAGTAGTGGGGTCAGGGAGGCCGGGGAGCTGTTTTTT. Protein product: CASSGVREAGELFF.

The chain combines TRBV3-1 (or the pseudogene TRBV3-2) with TRBJ2-2; TRBD2 matches at 15 bases. The V gene end was trimmed by 4 bases and the J gene end by 2 bases; junction bases not matched to a gene: 8. The CDR3 consists of 19 residues. The germline CDR1 and CDR2 sequences are LGHDT and YNNKEL (reference sequence). CDR3 sequence reads: CASSLRTSGRAGNTGELFF. CDR3 DNA sequence: TGTGCCAGCAGCCTTAGGACTAGCGGGAGGGCCGGAAACACCGGGGAGCTGTTTTTT.

The genes are TRBV27 and TRBJ2-2; 9 nucleotides match TRBD1. CDR3 length: 16 residues. CDR1 is MNHEY, CDR2 SMNVEV, per germline (reference sequence). V lost 6 bases to trimming and J lost 8 bases; unmatched junction nucleotides: 13. The DNA of the CDR3 is TGTGCCAGCAGCAGGCCAGGGACAGGGTATAAGGGGGAGCTGTTTTTT. Translated: CASSRPGTGYKGELFF.

This clone was recorded once. This rearrangement joins TRBV5-1 to TRBJ1-6; maybe TRBD1 (6 bases). Germline loops: CDR1 SGHRS, CDR2 YFSETQ. The CDR3 consists of 17 residues. V lost 0 bases, J lost 0 bases, and 10 bases lay in between. The chain's CDR3 is CASSLVGQSSYNSPLHF. The DNA of the CDR3 is TGCGCCAGCAGCTTGGTCGGACAGAGCTCCTATAATTCACCCCTCCACTTT.

The rearrangement links TRBV7-3 to TRBJ2-2, with 9 bases aligning to TRBD1. The CDR3 is 17 amino acids. The germline gives CDR1 SGHTA, CDR2 FQGTGA. Trimming took 4 bases from V and 3 from J; bases not matched to a gene: 9. Here the CDR3 reads CASSSFHRQGDTGELFF. The DNA for the CDR3 is TGTGCCAGCAGCTCGTTTCACCGACAGGGGGACACCGGGGAGCTGTTTTTT.

This clone is a singleton in its sample. This rearrangement joins TRBV10-2 to TRBJ1-2; D ambiguous. V dropped 2 bases and J dropped 5 bases, with 6 bases sitting between them. CDR1 and CDR2 (germline): WSHSY, SAAADI. The CDR3 totals 12 residues. CDR3 residues: CASSEGVYGYTF. The CDR3, as DNA: TGCGCCAGCAGTGAGGGAGTGTATGGCTACACCTTC.

This chain uses TRBV10-3 with TRBJ2-5, with D unclear. V was shortened by 1 base and J by 5 bases, with 8 bases between the two germline ends. The germline V gene encodes CDR1 ENHRY and CDR2 SYGVKD. The CDR3 contains 13 residues. Written as DNA, the CDR3 is TGTGCCATCAGTGAGTTAGGCGGTGAGACCCAGTACTTC. This translates into CAISELGGETQYF.

The chain recombines TRBV6-1 with TRBJ1-6, with 7 positions matching TRBD1. The germline gives CDR1 MNHNS, CDR2 SASEGT. The junction had 4 bases not matched to a gene; V was cut back by 1 base and J by 10 bases. The CDR3 loop spans 14 amino acids. The CDR3 here is CASSEVGQVSPLHF. Written as DNA, the CDR3 is TGTGCCAGCAGTGAAGTCGGACAGGTATCACCCCTCCACTTT.

The chain is built from TRBV30 and TRBJ1-1; 10 bases align to TRBD1. The CDR3 length is 14 residues. CDR1 and CDR2 from the germline V gene are GTSNPN and SVGIG (reference sequence). V gave up 4 bases and J gave up 3 bases; unmatched junction bases: 5. As DNA, the CDR3 is TGTGCCTGGATATCAGGGACAGGGGACACTGAAGCTTTCTTT. This encodes CAWISGTGDTEAFF.